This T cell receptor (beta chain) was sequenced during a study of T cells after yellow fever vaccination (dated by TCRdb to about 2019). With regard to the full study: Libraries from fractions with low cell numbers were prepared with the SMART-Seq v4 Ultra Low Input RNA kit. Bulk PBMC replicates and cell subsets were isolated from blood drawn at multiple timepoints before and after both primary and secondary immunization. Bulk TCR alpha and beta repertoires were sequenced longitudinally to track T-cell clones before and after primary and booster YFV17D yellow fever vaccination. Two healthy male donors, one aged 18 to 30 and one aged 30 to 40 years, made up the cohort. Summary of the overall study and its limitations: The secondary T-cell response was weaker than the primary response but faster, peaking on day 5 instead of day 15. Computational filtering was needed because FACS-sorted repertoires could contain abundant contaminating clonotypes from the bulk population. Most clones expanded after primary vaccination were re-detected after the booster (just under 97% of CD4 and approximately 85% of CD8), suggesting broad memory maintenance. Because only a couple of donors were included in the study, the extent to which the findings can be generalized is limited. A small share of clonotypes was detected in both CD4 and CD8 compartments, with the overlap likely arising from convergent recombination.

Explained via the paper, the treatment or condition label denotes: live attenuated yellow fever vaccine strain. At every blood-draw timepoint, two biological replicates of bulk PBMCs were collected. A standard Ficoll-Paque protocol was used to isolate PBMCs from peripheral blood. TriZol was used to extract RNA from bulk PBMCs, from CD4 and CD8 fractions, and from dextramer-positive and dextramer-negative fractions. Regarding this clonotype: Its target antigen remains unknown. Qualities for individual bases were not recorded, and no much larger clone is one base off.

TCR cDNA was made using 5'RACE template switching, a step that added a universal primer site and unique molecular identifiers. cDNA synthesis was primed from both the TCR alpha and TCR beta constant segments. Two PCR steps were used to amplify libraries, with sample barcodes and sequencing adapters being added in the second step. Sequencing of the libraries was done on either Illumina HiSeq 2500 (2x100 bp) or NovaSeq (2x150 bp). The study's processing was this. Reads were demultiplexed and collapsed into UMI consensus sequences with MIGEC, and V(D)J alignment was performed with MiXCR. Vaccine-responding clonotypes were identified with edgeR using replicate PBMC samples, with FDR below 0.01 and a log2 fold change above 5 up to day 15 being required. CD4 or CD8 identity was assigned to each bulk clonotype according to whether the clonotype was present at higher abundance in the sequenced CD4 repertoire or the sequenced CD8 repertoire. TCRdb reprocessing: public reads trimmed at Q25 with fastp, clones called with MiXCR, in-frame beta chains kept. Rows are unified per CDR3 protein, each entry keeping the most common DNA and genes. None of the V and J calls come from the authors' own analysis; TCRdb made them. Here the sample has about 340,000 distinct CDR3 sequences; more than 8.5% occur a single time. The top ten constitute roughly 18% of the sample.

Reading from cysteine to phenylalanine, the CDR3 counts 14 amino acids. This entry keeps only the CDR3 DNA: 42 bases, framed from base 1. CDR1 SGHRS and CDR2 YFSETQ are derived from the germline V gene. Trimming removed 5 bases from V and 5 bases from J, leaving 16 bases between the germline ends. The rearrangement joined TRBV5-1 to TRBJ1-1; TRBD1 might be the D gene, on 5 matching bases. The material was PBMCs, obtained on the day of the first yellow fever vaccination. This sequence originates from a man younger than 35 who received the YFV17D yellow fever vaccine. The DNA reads TGCGCCAGCAGTCTGTGGGTCCAGGGAACTGAAGCTTTCTTT. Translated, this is CASSLWVQGTEAFF. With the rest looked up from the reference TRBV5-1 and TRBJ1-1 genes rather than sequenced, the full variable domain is KAGVTQTPRYLIKTRGQQVTLSCSPISGHRSVSWYQQTPGQGLQFLFEYFSETQRNKGNFPGRFSGRQFSNSRSEMNVSTLELGDSALYLCASSLWVQGTEAFFGQGTRLTVV.